A single sample is the source of the 2 T cell receptor beta chains below, sequenced in a study of cytomegalovirus exposure and HLA in healthy donors. The table came from immunoSEQ multiplex PCR; TCRdb's copy has only in-frame clones and leaves some out. The sample gives almost 70,000 clones, roughly 95% of which show up once; more than 3.5% is in the top ten. The specimen sequenced was PBMCs. These receptors were obtained from a woman between 18 and 29 years old in good health and CMV-seropositive.

The chain uses TRBV12-2 and TRBJ2-7; the table gives TRBD1 as D, unverified against the DNA. TRBV12-2 corresponds to a pseudogene. This CDR3 comprises 13 residues. The CDR3 is CASRLEGYYEQYF. DNA of the CDR3: TGTGCAAGTCGCTTAGAGGGGTACTACGAGCAGTACTTC.

V is TRBV15 and J is TRBJ2-1; weak D call: TRBD2 (6 bases). The CDR3 covers 15 residues. Germline lookup yields CDR1 LNHNV and CDR2 YYDKDF (reference sequence). Trimming stripped 5 bases from V and 4 bases from J, with 15 bases between. In nucleotides, the CDR3 is TGTGCCACCAGCCCAAGCGGGTCCTCGTACAATGAGCAGTTCTTC. Translation gives CATSPSGSSYNEQFF.